These 16 T cell receptor beta chains share one sample of origin, sequenced in a study of blood T cell repertoires in COVID-19. Assay: immunoSEQ multiplex PCR; the TCRdb copy retains only in-frame clones and omits some. In the table there are 160,000 or so clones, about 80% of which are singletons. The sequencing input was peripheral blood. Source of these receptors: a man in his sixties with acute or convalescent COVID-19.

The V gene is TRBV24-1, the J gene TRBJ2-5, with 8 bases fitting TRBD1. The germline V gene encodes CDR1 KGHDR and CDR2 SFDVKD. V was clipped by 5 bases and J by 5 bases; unmatched bases: 3. This CDR3 is built from 13 residues. CDR3 sequence: CATSAGGGETQYF. The CDR3 bases are TGTGCCACCAGTGCAGGGGGCGGGGAGACCCAGTACTTC.

The J gene is TRBJ2-2, the V gene TRBV3-1 (or the pseudogene TRBV3-2), with 10 bases lining up with TRBD2. This CDR3 is 16 amino acids long. With 4 bases clipped from V and 2 bases from J, the junction kept 4 bases outside the gene matches. Germline CDR1 reads LGHDT; CDR2 reads YNNKEL (reference sequence). The CDR3 DNA sequence: TGTGCCAGCAGCCCCTCTAGCGGGGGTAACACCGGGGAGCTGTTTTTT. This gives the protein CASSPSSGGNTGELFF.

The CDR3 DNA sequence: TGTGCCAGCAGCCCCGGGACAGCTAAAGATGGCTACACCTTC. Translating it yields CASSPGTAKDGYTF. This chain uses TRBV6-5 with TRBJ1-2; TRBD1 agrees at 7 bases. This CDR3 has 14 residues. V trimming: 6 bases; J trimming: 6 bases; junction bases outside the gene matches: 10. The germline V gene encodes CDR1 MNHEY and CDR2 SVGAGI.

The rearrangement joins TRBV5-6 to TRBJ2-5, with D hard to call. V was trimmed by 4 bases and J by 7 bases, leaving 17 bases between them. This CDR3 is built from 14 residues. Germline loops: CDR1 SGHDT, CDR2 YYEEEE. The CDR3, as DNA: TGTGCCAGCAGCCCCTATACTGGGCAGGCGACCCAGTACTTC. It yields the protein CASSPYTGQATQYF.

The chain has TRBV30 and TRBJ1-4; weak D call: TRBD1 (5 bases). This CDR3 is 13 amino acids long. Per germline, CDR1 GTSNPN and CDR2 SVGIG (reference sequence). V dropped 4 bases and J dropped 4 bases, with 10 bases sitting between them. CDR3 coding DNA: TGTGCCTGGAATCGGGGGTTTAATGAAAAACTGTTTTTT. Protein: CAWNRGFNEKLFF.

The V and J genes are TRBV4-2 and TRBJ2-4, with 8 bases identical to TRBD2. J was trimmed by 1 base and V by 0 bases; bases with no gene match: 2. Germline lookup yields CDR1 LGHNA and CDR2 YNFKEQ. The CDR3 consists of 16 residues. Here the CDR3 DNA reads TGTGCCAGCAGCCAAGATCCGGGGGGGGCCAAAAACATTCAGTACTTC. Protein product: CASSQDPGGAKNIQYF.

Only one count was recorded for this clone. The rearrangement links TRBV4-1 to TRBJ1-2; 8 nucleotides agree with TRBD1. The CDR3 length is 15 residues. Germline assignment: CDR1 MGHRA and CDR2 YSYEKL. The J segment lost 3 bases and the V segment lost 5 bases, leaving 8 bases of the junction unmatched. As DNA, the CDR3 is TGCGCCAGCAGCTCCGGACAGGGTGGGTACTATGGCTACACCTTC. Translation: CASSSGQGGYYGYTF.

The gene calls are TRBV28 and TRBJ2-1; 8 positions agree with TRBD2. Germline CDR1 MDHEN, CDR2 SYDVKM. This CDR3 comprises 19 residues. After removal of 3 bases from V and 0 bases from J, the junction contained 13 bases not matched to a gene. For the CDR3, the DNA is TGTGCCAGCAGTTTCTTCCTTAGCGGGATCCCGAGCTCCTACAATGAGCAGTTCTTC. Residues: CASSFFLSGIPSSYNEQFF.

As concerns this clone: Other DNA variants within this sample encode the same CDR3. The rearrangement uses TRBV6-6 and TRBJ1-2; TRBD1 is a possible D gene (6 bases). This CDR3 is built from 13 residues. The germline CDR1 and CDR2 sequences are MNHNY and SVGAGI (reference sequence). The V end was cut by 4 bases, the J end by 2 bases, with 8 bases between. This chain's CDR3 is CASSSQGNYGYTF. CDR3 DNA sequence: TGTGCCAGCAGTTCGCAGGGGAACTATGGCTACACCTTC.

CDR3 sequence reads: CASSYSGAGYQPQHF. The CDR3 DNA reads TGTGCCAGCAGTTACTCGGGCGCGGGGTATCAGCCCCAGCATTTT. This sequence joins TRBV6-5 and TRBJ1-5, with D hard to call. The CDR3 is made up of 15 amino acids. Deletions cut 0 bases from V and 5 bases from J, with 11 bases between. Germline V CDR1 and CDR2: MNHEY, SVGAGI.

The chain is built from TRBV21-1 and TRBJ1-2. TRBV21-1 is listed as a pseudogene. The CDR3 extends over 13 amino acids. The CDR3 nucleotides are TGTGCCAGCAGTCCCCCGGGTCCATATGGCTACACCTTC. Translated, it gives CASSPPGPYGYTF.

The gene calls are TRBV4-1 and TRBJ1-3; 7 nucleotides align to TRBD1. CDR3 length: 16 residues. Germline trimming cut 4 bases from V and 4 bases from J; bases unmatched to any gene: 10. Germline CDR1 MGHRA, CDR2 YSYEKL. Here the CDR3 reads CASSLTFDRVGNTIYF. In DNA form, the CDR3 reads TGCGCCAGCAGCCTAACTTTTGACAGGGTCGGAAACACCATATATTTT.

The chain recombines TRBV4-1 with TRBJ1-4; no firm D call. The length of the CDR3 is 16 residues. Germline CDR1 MGHRA, CDR2 YSYEKL. V lost 0 bases and J lost 1, with 9 bases in between. The CDR3 loop is CASSQDGTRTNEKLFF. The CDR3 nucleotides read TGCGCCAGCAGCCAAGATGGTACAAGAACTAATGAAAAACTGTTTTTT.

The chain links TRBV6-2 or TRBV6-3 to TRBJ2-7, with TRBD2 matching over 10 bases. This CDR3 comprises 14 residues. The germline gives CDR1 MNHEY, CDR2 SVGEGT. Trimming took 2 bases from V and 3 from J; bases not matched to a gene: 1. The chain's CDR3 is CASSYVAGGYEQYF. CDR3 coding DNA: TGTGCCAGCAGTTACGTAGCGGGAGGCTACGAGCAGTACTTC.

J is TRBJ2-2 and V is TRBV5-1; D may be TRBD2 (5 bases). The CDR3 runs 14 residues. V gave up 1 base and J gave up 6 bases, with 10 bases separating them. Germline V lookup: CDR1 SGHRS, CDR2 YFSETQ. The CDR3 is CASSLSWTSGELFF. The CDR3, as DNA: TGCGCCAGCAGCTTGTCTTGGACTTCCGGGGAGCTGTTTTTT. The complete variable domain, with remaining parts taken from reference TRBV5-1 and TRBJ2-2, reads KAGVTQTPRYLIKTRGQQVTLSCSPISGHRSVSWYQQTPGQGLQFLFEYFSETQRNKGNFPGRFSGRQFSNSRSEMNVSTLELGDSALYLCASSLSWTSGELFFGEGSRLTVL.

V is TRBV5-5 and J is TRBJ1-5, with unresolved D. The CDR3 totals 14 residues. Deletions cut 4 bases from V and 6 bases from J, with 14 bases between. Germline V gives CDR1 SGHKS, CDR2 YYEKEE (reference sequence). CDR3 nucleotide sequence: TGTGCCAGCAGCCAGGCCTCTTCAGGTCAGCCCCAGCATTTT. Translation: CASSQASSGQPQHF.